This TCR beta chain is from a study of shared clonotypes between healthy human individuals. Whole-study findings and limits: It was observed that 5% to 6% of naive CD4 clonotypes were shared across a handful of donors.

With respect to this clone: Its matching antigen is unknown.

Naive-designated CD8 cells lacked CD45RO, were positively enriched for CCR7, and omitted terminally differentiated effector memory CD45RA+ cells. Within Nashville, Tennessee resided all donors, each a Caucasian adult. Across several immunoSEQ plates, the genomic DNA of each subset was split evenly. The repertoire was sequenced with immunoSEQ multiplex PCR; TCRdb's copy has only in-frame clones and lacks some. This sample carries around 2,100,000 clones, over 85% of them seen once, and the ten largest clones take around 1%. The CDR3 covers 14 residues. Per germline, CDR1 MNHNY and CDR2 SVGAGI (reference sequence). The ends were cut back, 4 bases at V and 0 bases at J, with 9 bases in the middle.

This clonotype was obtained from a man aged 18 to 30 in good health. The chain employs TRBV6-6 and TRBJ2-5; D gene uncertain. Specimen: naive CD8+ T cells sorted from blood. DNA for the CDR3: TGTGCCAGCAGTTTAGAAGTTTACCAAGAGACCCAGTACTTC. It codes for CASSLEVYQETQYF.